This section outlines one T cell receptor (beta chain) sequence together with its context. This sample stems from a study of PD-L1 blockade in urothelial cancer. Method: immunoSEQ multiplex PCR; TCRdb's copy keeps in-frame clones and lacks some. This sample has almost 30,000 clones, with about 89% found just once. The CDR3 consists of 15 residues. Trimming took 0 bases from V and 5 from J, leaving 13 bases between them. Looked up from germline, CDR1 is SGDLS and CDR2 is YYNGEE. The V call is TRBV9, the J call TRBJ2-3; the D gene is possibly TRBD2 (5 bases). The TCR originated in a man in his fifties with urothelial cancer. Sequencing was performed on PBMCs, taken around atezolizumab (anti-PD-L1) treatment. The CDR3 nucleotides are TGTGCCAGCAGCGTAGTGGCGGGCTGGAGAGATACGCAGTATTTT. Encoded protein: CASSVVAGWRDTQYF.